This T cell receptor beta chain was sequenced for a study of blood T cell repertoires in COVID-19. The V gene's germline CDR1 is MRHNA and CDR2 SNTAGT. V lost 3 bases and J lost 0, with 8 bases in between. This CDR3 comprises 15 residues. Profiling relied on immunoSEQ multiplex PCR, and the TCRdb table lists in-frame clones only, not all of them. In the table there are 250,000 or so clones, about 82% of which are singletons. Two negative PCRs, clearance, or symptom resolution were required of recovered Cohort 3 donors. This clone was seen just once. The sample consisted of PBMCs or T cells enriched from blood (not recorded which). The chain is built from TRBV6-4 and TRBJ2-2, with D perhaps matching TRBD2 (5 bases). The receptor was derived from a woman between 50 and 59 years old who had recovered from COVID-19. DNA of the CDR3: TGTGCCAGCAGTGATGTAGCGTCGAACACCGGGGAGCTGTTTTTT. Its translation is CASSDVASNTGELFF.